This TCR beta chain is drawn from a study of vaccination effects on CD4 cells after COVID-19. Only in-frame clones appear in the TCRdb table, and some are missing; sequencing was by immunoSEQ multiplex PCR. Among some 15,000 clones, around 81% were seen once, and the ten largest hold around 17%. With respect to this clone: Its antigen remains unknown.

Germline V CDR1 and CDR2: SGHVS, FQNEAQ. The ends lost 2 bases at V and 3 bases at J; junction bases unmatched: 8. CDR3 length equals 18 residues. With the ViraFEST assay, the study expanded antigen-specific CD4+ T cells using viral peptide pools, then sequenced them. Isolating CD4+ T cells followed less than 11 days of culture. This person caught SARS-CoV-2 sometime from March to December 2020, and PCR testing confirmed the infection. BNT162b2 vaccine or mRNA-1273 vaccine was given to participants in two doses. This sequence originates from a human donor who had a prior SARS-CoV-2 infection. The chain employs TRBV7-8 and TRBJ2-7, with 15 bases fitting TRBD2. The sample was CD4+ T cells from PBMCs cultured with SARS-CoV-2 spike peptides, taken after COVID-19 vaccination. CDR3 in DNA: TGTGCCAGCAGCTTATACGGGACTAGCGGGAGGCCTTACTACGAGCAGTACTTC. It yields the protein CASSLYGTSGRPYYEQYF.